This TCR beta chain was observed in a study of neurological immune-mediated disorders. CDR1 is ENHRY and CDR2 is SYGVKD in the germline V gene. The CDR3 length is 13 residues. Deletions cut 2 bases from V and 8 bases from J, with 7 bases between. Many counts were recorded for this clonotype. The antigen remains undetermined. Whole-study findings and limits: The authors found no clinical or MRI feature associated with the multiple sclerosis repertoire cluster.

5'RACE employing 10-nucleotide random UMIs yielded the cDNA. Every sequencing run returned over 190 million TCR-beta sequences, which were derived from 15-18 subjects. Each CDR3 protein is one row after TCRdb ran MiXCR on the 5' RACE reads. The sample includes under 75,000 distinct CDR3 sequences, roughly 3.1% of them seen just once. Sequencing input: PBMCs. V gene TRBV10-3 combines with J gene TRBJ1-6, with D uncertain. The TCR was taken from a woman aged 45 to 65 with multiple sclerosis. In DNA form, the CDR3 reads TGTGCCATCAGTGAGAGGGCAGATTCACCCCTCCACTTT. Its protein is CAISERADSPLHF.